The T cell receptor beta chain under discussion was sequenced for a study of blood T cell repertoires in COVID-19. On the study more broadly: T cells, B-cell-depleted T cells, or PBMCs supplied cDNA or gDNA.

The table came from immunoSEQ multiplex PCR; TCRdb's copy has only in-frame clones and leaves some out. The sample includes just over 300,000 clones, roughly 91% of them seen just once. The CDR3 contains 14 residues. The V segment lost 0 bases and the J segment 7 bases; nucleotides outside the gene matches: 3. CDR1 and CDR2 (germline): MGHDK, SYGVNS. The sequence was obtained from a woman aged 30 to 39 with COVID-19, enrolled during active disease. The rearrangement joins TRBV25-1 to TRBJ1-1; 9 bases are a match to TRBD1. The specimen was peripheral blood. CDR3 coding DNA: TGTGCCAGCAGTGAATATACAGGGGGCATTGAAGCTTTCTTT. This translates into CASSEYTGGIEAFF.